This TCR beta chain was documented in a study of cytomegalovirus exposure and HLA in healthy donors (dated by TCRdb to about 2017). Looking at the study overall: An earlier analysis of roughly 610 of the donors reported approximately 280 Gb of sequence data and about 120 million unique TCR beta sequences obtained from roughly 180 million T cells. Roughly 300 gigabases of sequencing data and approximately 85 million unique TCR sequences were included in an early release covering 550 to 800 HLA-typed donors. Of the roughly 420 genotyped donors, 80% to 90% were placed in the genetic ancestry cluster associated with self-reported Caucasian donors. The study was designed to test whether signatures of past pathogen exposure could be identified by cataloging public T cell receptors. The T cell repertoires of 550 to 850 subjects were profiled by immunosequencing and related to cytomegalovirus serostatus. In addition to the first cohort of 500 to 850 subjects, a separate validation cohort of approximately 130 different subjects was used. To predict cytomegalovirus infection status, the study brought together high-throughput TCR immunosequencing, statistical association of individual TCRs with disease status, and machine learning. A later analysis re-analyzed previously published TCR beta repertoires from 500 to 700 donors and added high-resolution HLA genotyping to study TCR occurrence patterns. In the later analysis, no new phenotypic data were used to find candidate immune exposures; instead, reliance was placed on TCR beta sequences and their occurrence across donors. An earlier analysis of around 540 of the donors applied high-throughput TCR beta sequencing to assess whether each TCR beta V gene segment acted as functional or pseudogenic. Alongside the repertoire data, information on donor age, sex, ethnicity and CMV serostatus was compiled. Genome-wide SNP genotypes for about 60% of the roughly 670 donors were used in a later genetic analysis, which treated that subset as a discovery cohort. All discovery cohort repertoires had been generated on a single sequencing platform. Both class I and class II loci were covered by HLA typing, at four-digit resolution. Typing coverage differed by locus: A, B, C, DRB1 and DQB1 were typed in about 629-640 donors, DQA1 in roughly 510, DPA1 in over 600, and DPB1 in roughly 450. Roughly 5 DR-DQ haplotypes were handled as single units for association and clustering because linkage in the cohort was strong. Among 398 genotyped donors of the cohort, an average of roughly 230,000 unique TCR beta nucleotide sequences was sequenced per donor, of which roughly 18% were non-productive.

The library was built by means of the immunoSEQ multiplex PCR assay. For the multiplex PCR, a mixture combining 60 forward primers for TCR Vbeta segments and 13 reverse primers for TCR Jbeta segments was used. A multiplex PCR assay on genomic DNA amplified the CDR3 region of rearranged TCR beta genes. On the Illumina HiSeq System, the amplified TCR beta libraries were sequenced as 87-base-pair reads. Concerning the study's data processing: Across the roughly 640 repertoires, a later analysis counted tens of millions of unique TCR beta chains, around 11 million of which were shared by at least two donors. To remove PCR and sequencing errors, raw reads were error-corrected and collapsed into unique sequences using a nearest-neighbor algorithm that merged closely related sequences. CDR3 sequences were aligned to IMGT reference sequences to assign V, D and J gene segments. For a sequence to be retained, a match of at least six nucleotides was required to both a V gene segment and a J gene segment. Rearrangements were called productive when the CDR3 lacked stop codons and stayed in frame with V and J; all others were non-productive. Following IMGT convention, CDR3 was defined as the stretch from the second conserved V-encoded cysteine up to the conserved J-encoded phenylalanine. The earlier analysis of 500 to 600 of the donors excluded sequences that lacked an unambiguous match to a single V gene segment. In an earlier analysis of around 600 of the donors, V segments were called functional above 56.7% productive rearrangements and were called segregating when the between-donor standard deviation exceeded 5%. To diagnose cytomegalovirus status from the catalog of TCR beta chain sequences, a statistical classification framework was built. V and J gene assignment, in a later analysis, came from comparing TCR nucleotide sequences with IMGT/GENE-DB human TR gene sequences. The TCRdist pipeline was used in a later analysis to assign CDR3 sequences and most-parsimonious VDJ recombination scenarios. A later analysis defined each TCR beta chain by its CDR3 amino acid sequence plus V-gene family, and excluded reads lacking a unique V-gene family. In a later analysis, several hundred highly shared, low-generation-probability nucleotide sequences were removed to address suspected cross-contamination and a sequencing artifact. A later analysis calculated a clonal expansion index for each public chain from normalized within-repertoire ranks of inferred template counts. In a later analysis, generation probabilities were computed using a VDJ recombination model fitted to out-of-frame rearrangements, and the results were checked against IGoR. In a later analysis, hypergeometric tests were used to score TCR-TCR, TCR-HLA and TCR-CMV co-occurrence, with a repertoire-size bias correction applied to TCR pairs. False discovery rates were estimated in a later analysis by permuting HLA or CMV assignments 20 times. In a later analysis, co-occurring TCRs were grouped using DBSCAN, and TCRdist sequence similarity was added for clustering within HLA-allele-positive subsets. Repertoires with fewer than 30,000 or more than 120,000 public chains, plus five repertoires with anomalous nucleotide sharing, were excluded from co-occurrence clustering. TCRdb retrieved this table from immuneACCESS and kept in-frame rearrangements only. Not all clones are present; in checked studies, unresolved V genes account for under half, and no reason is known for the remainder. The V and J calls and the clone size are those of that table, but D and trimming were determined from the DNA. The sample has 90,000 to 95,000 clones on record, around 82% of them singletons. Roughly 2% of the sample belongs to the ten largest clones.

The investigation overall reported the following: Compared with equally common non-associated chains, HLA-associated TCR beta chains in a later analysis were more clonally expanded and had lower generation probabilities. In a later analysis, TCR association rates were found to vary across HLA loci, with the most associated TCRs seen for DRB1 alleles and the fewest for HLA-C alleles. Compared with the roughly 670-donor mean, donors in an Asian-associated ancestry cluster had fewer N-insertions in productive TCRs, according to a later genetic analysis. A further reported finding was that TCR beta sequences accurately predicted the HLA-A and HLA-B alleles for most subjects in the first cohort. In a later analysis, about 17,000 TCR beta sequences were associated with specific HLA alleles at a false discovery rate of 0.05. A total of 164 TCR beta chains were listed by the study as associated with cytomegalovirus. According to a later analysis, most CMV-associated TCR beta chains appeared to be HLA-restricted, and the HLA associations seemed to be driven largely by CMV exposure. Because counts were too low, roughly 17 rarely observed V segments, including chromosome 9 orphons, were left out of the earlier analysis of about 620 of the donors. Cytomegalovirus status was reported to be diagnosed by the classifier with high specificity and sensitivity in both the original and validation cohorts. Linkage disequilibrium might explain the correlated functional status among segregating V segments, but an unknown experimental factor could not be excluded. According to a later analysis, parvovirus B19, influenza, CMV and Epstein-Barr virus appeared linked to several top co-occurrence clusters. The presence/absence analyses assumed that sequencing depth was roughly uniform across donors, and that assumption may not be true. Three of the identified cytomegalovirus-associated TCR beta chains were confirmed in vitro to be specific for cytomegalovirus antigens. Most TCR sequences were observed very rarely across donors, whereas some public TCRs were present in many individuals. Broadly in line with IMGT annotations, most TCR beta V segments showed up in productive rearrangements about 90% or about 30% of the time in an earlier analysis of under 700 of the donors. The authors suggested that the approach could potentially be extended to other disease states and immunological phenotypes. For the cohort, immune exposure information was limited to CMV serostatus. Some IMGT-functional V segments, including TRBV6-2 and TRBV6-3, could not be told apart with the 87-base-pair reads, so those segments were excluded. In a later genetic analysis, a missense DCLRE1C variant was associated with V-gene and J-gene trimming of TCR beta chains, and the association was replicated in an independent cohort. The sequencing pipeline was judged likely to have produced a cluster of highly shared sequence variants as a technical artifact. Because HLA typing was missing for some donors at each locus, association tests included only the typed subset. In this cohort, only TCR beta chains were sequenced, and detectable features were limited by the absence of alpha or paired-chain data. When HLA alleles, especially DR and DQ, strongly co-occurred, attributing TCR associations to individual alleles was difficult.

About this clone itself: The antigen it recognizes is unknown. One base away there is no much larger clone; base qualities are not given.

The cysteine opens and the phenylalanine closes a CDR3 of 15 amino acids. The kept DNA is CDR3 alone, 45 bases in frame from the first base. Looking up the germline V gene yields CDR1 MGHRA and CDR2 YSYEKL. V trim: 1 base; J trim: 6 bases; unmatched bases: 8. In total, approximately 610 healthy bone marrow donors made up the cohort. Cohort members were all nominally healthy when sampled, although unrecorded immune exposures were likely present. The donor tested CMV seronegative, placing the donor among the roughly 350 seronegative members of the cohort. Each donor provided a peripheral blood sample, and peripheral blood mononuclear cells were used for TCR beta sequencing. The Qiagen DNeasy Blood Extraction Kit was used to extract genomic DNA from the blood cell samples.

Sequenced: PBMCs. The source is a man younger than 30 in good health and CMV-seronegative. The V gene is TRBV4-1 and the J gene is TRBJ1-2, with 7 bases matching TRBD1. The DNA reads as follows: TGCGCCAGCAGCCAAGGACAGGGAAGTCGAGATGGCTACACCTTC. Translated, this gives CASSQGQGSRDGYTF.